This TCR beta chain was recorded in a study of shared clonotypes between healthy human individuals. This clone was observed a handful of times. The CDR3 is 19 amino acids. The germline CDR1 and CDR2 sequences are MNHNS and SASEGT. V shed 2 bases and J shed 4 bases, with 24 bases lying between them. Generated by immunoSEQ multiplex PCR, the TCRdb table keeps only in-frame clones and is missing some. The table lists about 2.4 million clones, over 85% of them singletons, with approximately 0.35% in the top ten. The specimen sequenced was naive CD4+ T cells from PBMCs. Subset reported: CD45RA+ positively selected. V gene TRBV6-1 combines with J gene TRBJ1-3; TRBD1 might be the D (5 bases). This sequence was found in a man aged 18 to 30 in good health. Some clones in this sample may be carry-over from other donors' samples. CDR3 protein: CASSEIRGSSLGGGNTIYF. CDR3 bases: TGTGCCAGCAGTGAAATAAGGGGATCCTCATTAGGTGGGGGAAACACCATATATTTT.